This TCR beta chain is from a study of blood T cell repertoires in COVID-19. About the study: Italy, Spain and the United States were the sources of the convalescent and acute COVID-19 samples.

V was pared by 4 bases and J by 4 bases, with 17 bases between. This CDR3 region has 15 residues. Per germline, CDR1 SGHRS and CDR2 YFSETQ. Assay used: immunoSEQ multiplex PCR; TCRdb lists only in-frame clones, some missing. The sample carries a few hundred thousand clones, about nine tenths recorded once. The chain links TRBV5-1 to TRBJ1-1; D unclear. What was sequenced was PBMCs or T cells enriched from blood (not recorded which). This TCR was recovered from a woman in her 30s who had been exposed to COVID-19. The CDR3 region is CASSVNPTVPTEAFF. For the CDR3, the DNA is TGCGCCAGCAGCGTGAACCCTACAGTCCCCACTGAAGCTTTCTTT.